These 4 T cell receptor beta chains were sequenced from one sample in a study of beta chain features in type 1 diabetes. Study-wide points: For Type 1 diabetes patients, all four CD4+ subsets carried TCRB CDR3s that were moderately but significantly shorter.

Expressed TCRB transcripts got sequenced, as all isolated RNA was reverse transcribed. Generated by immunoSEQ multiplex PCR, the TCRdb table keeps only in-frame clones and is missing some. The table has 250,000 to 350,000 clones, 14% seen once. These TCRs' antigens remain unknown. What was sequenced was naive CD4+ T cells from blood. The receptors shown here come from a man between 25 and 39 years old with type 1 diabetes.

The chain couples TRBV19 to TRBJ2-1; 11 bases fit TRBD2. V lost 4 bases to trimming and J lost 7 bases; unmatched junction nucleotides: 0. The CDR3 is 13 amino acids. The germline V gene has CDR1 LNHDA and CDR2 SQIVND (reference sequence). The CDR3 sequence: CASSTSGRNEQFF. In nucleotides, the CDR3 is TGTGCCAGTAGTACTAGCGGGAGGAATGAGCAGTTCTTC.

The chain joins TRBV15 to TRBJ2-1; 9 nucleotides align to TRBD2. The length of the CDR3 is 15 residues. After removal of 1 base from V and 2 bases from J, the junction contained 0 bases not matched to a gene. From germline, CDR1 is LNHNV and CDR2 YYDKDF (reference sequence). CDR3 bases: TGTGCCACCAGCAGAGGACTAGCGGCCTACAATGAGCAGTTCTTC. Protein sequence: CATSRGLAAYNEQFF.

The count of this clone is one. This chain connects TRBV30 to TRBJ1-5, with a tentative D call TRBD1 (6 bases). CDR1 and CDR2 (germline): GTSNPN, SVGIG (reference sequence). V lost 4 bases and J 6 bases, leaving 13 bases between the germline ends. The CDR3 totals 13 residues. The CDR3 DNA sequence: TGTGCCTGGACCACAGGGCCTGGTCAGCCCCAGCATTTT. The encoded protein is CAWTTGPGQPQHF.

As to this clone: The same CDR3 arises from other DNA sequences in this sample as well. V gene TRBV28 combines with J gene TRBJ2-2; D remains ambiguous. V lost 1 base, J lost 6 bases, and 3 bases lay in between. The CDR3 is 12 residues long. Germline lookup yields CDR1 MDHEN and CDR2 SYDVKM. The CDR3 DNA reads TGTGCCAGCAGTTTATCTGCCGGGGAGCTGTTTTTT. Amino acid sequence: CASSLSAGELFF.